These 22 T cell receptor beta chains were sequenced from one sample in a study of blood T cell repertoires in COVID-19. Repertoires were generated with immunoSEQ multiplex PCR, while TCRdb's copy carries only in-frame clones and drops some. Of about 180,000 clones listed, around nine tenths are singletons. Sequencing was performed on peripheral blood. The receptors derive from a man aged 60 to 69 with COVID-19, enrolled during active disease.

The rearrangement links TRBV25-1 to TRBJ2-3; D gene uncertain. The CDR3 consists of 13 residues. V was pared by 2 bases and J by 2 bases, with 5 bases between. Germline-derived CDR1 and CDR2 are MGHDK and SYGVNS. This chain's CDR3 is CASSEPYTDTQYF. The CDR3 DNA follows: TGTGCCAGCAGTGAACCTTACACAGATACGCAGTATTTT.

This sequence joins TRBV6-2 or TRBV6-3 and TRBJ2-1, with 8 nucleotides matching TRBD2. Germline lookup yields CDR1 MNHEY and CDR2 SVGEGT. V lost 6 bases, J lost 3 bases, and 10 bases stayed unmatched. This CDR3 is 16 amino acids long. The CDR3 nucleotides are TGTGCCAGCAGCCCTACCCGGGAGGGCCGCTACAATGAGCAGTTCTTC. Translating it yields CASSPTREGRYNEQFF.

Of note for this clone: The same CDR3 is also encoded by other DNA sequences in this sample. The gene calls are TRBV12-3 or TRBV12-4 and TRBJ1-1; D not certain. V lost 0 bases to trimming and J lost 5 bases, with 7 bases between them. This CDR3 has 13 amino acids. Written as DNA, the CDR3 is TGTGCCAGCAGTTTAGCCCGAGGGACTGAAGCTTTCTTT. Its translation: CASSLARGTEAFF.

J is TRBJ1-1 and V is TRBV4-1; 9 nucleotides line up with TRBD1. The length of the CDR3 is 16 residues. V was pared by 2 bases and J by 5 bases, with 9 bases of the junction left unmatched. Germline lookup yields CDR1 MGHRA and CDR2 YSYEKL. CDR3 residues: CASSQYLQGAGTEAFF. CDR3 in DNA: TGCGCCAGCAGCCAATATTTACAGGGGGCAGGGACTGAAGCTTTCTTT.

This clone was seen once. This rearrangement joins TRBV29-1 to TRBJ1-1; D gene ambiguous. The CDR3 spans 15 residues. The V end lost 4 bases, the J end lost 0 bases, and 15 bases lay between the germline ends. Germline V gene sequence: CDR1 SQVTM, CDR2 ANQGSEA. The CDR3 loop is CSVVSSPLMNTEAFF. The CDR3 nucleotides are TGCAGCGTTGTATCTTCCCCACTCATGAACACTGAAGCTTTCTTT. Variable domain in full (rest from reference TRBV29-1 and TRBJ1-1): SAVISQKPSRDICQRGTSLTIQCQVDSQVTMMFWYRQQPGQSLTLIATANQGSEATYESGFVIDKFPISRPNLTFSTLTVSNMSPEDSSIYLCSVVSSPLMNTEAFFGQGTRLTVV.

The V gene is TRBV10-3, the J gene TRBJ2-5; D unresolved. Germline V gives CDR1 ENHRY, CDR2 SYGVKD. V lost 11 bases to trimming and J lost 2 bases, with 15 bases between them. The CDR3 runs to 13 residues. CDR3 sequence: CAVSSTPQETQYF. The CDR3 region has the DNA TGTGCCGTATCATCGACACCTCAAGAGACCCAGTACTTC.

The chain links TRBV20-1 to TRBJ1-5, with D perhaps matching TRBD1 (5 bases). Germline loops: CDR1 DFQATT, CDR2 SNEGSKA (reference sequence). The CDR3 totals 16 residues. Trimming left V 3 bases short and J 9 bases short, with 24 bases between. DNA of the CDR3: TGCAGTGCTAGTAGACAGTCAGACTCCGCGTGGGGGCCCCAGCATTTT. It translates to CSASRQSDSAWGPQHF.

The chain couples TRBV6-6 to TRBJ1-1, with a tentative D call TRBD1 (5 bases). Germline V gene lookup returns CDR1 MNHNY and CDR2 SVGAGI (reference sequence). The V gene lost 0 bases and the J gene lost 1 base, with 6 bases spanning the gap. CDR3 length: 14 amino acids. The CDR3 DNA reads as TGTGCCAGCAGTTACTCGCAGGGGAACACTGAAGCTTTCTTT. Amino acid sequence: CASSYSQGNTEAFF.

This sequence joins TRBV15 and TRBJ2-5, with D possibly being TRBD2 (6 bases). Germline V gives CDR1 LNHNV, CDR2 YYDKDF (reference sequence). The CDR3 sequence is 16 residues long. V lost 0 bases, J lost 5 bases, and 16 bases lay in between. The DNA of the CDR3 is TGTGCCACCAGCAGAGATCGGGACGGCGGGGTGGAGACCCAGTACTTC. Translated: CATSRDRDGGVETQYF. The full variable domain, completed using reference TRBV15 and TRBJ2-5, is DAMVIQNPRYQVTQFGKPVTLSCSQTLNHNVMYWYQQKSSQAPKLLFHYYDKDFNNEADTPDNFQSRRPNTSFCFLDIRSPGLGDTAMYLCATSRDRDGGVETQYFGPGTRLLVL.

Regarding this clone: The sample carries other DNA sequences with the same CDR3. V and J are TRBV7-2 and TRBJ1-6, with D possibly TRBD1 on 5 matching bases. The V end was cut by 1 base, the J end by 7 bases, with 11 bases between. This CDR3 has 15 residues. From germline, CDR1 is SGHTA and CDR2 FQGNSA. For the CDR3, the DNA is TGTGCCAGCAGCTTAGGAACAGGCACCAATTCACCCCTCCACTTT. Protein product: CASSLGTGTNSPLHF.

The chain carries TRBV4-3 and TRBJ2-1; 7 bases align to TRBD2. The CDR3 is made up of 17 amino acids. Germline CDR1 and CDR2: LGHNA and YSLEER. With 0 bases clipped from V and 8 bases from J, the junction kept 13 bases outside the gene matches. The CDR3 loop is CASSQDLYRGGGYEQFF. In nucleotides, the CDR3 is TGCGCCAGCAGCCAAGATCTTTACCGCGGGGGTGGCTATGAGCAGTTCTTC.

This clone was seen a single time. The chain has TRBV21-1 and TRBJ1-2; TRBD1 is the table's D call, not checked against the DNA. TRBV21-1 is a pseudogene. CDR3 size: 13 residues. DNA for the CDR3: TGTGCCAGCAGCAAAAACAGGGGCAGGGGCTACACCTTC. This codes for CASSKNRGRGYTF.

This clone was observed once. The CDR3 here is CASSLNEGQPQHF. Here the CDR3 DNA reads TGTGCCAGCAGTTTAAACGAGGGACAGCCCCAGCATTTT. The V and J genes are TRBV27 and TRBJ1-5; D is undetermined. CDR3 size: 13 residues. V was clipped by 2 bases and J by 7 bases, with 9 bases between them. CDR1 and CDR2 (germline): MNHEY, SMNVEV (reference sequence).

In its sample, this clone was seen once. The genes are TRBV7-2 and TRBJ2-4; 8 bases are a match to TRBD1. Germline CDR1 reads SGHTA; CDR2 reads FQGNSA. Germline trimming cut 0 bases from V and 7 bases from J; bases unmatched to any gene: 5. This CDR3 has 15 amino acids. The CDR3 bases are TGTGCCAGCAGCTTAGCGAGGCAGGGGGCGAACATTCAGTACTTC. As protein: CASSLARQGANIQYF.

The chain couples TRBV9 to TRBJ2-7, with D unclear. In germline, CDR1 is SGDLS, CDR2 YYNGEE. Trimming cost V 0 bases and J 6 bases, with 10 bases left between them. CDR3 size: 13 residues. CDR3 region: CASSVGQLAEQYF. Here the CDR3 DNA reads TGTGCCAGCAGCGTAGGTCAGTTGGCCGAGCAGTACTTC.

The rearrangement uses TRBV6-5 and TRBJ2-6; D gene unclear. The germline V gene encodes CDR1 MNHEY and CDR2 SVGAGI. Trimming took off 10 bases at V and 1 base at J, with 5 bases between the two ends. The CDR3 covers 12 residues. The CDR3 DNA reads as TGTGCCATCCGGTCTGGGGCCAACGTCCTGACTTTC. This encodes CAIRSGANVLTF.

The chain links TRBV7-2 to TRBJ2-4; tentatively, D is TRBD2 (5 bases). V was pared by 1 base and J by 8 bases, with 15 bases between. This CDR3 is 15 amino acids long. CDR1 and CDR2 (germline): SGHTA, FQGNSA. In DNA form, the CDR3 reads TGTGCCAGCAGCTTAGACGGTCGCGGAGGTGACATTCAGTACTTC. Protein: CASSLDGRGGDIQYF.

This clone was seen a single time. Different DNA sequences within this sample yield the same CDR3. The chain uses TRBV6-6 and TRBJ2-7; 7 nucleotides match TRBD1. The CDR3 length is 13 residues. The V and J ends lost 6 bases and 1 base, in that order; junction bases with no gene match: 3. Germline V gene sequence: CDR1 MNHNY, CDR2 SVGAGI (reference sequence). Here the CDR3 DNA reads TGTGCCAGCAGCCCGACAGGGTCCTACGAGCAGTACTTC. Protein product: CASSPTGSYEQYF.

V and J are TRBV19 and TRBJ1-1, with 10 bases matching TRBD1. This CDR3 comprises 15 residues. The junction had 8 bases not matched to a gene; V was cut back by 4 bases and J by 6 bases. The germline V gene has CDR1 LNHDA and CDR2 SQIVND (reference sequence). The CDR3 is CASSTPGTGVPEAFF. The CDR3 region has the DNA TGTGCCAGTAGTACACCCGGGACAGGGGTACCTGAAGCTTTCTTT.

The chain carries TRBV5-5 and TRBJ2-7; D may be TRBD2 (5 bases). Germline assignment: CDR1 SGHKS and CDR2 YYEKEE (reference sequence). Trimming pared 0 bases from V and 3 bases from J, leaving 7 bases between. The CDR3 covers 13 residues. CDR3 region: CASSLGGNYEQYF. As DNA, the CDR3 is TGTGCCAGCAGCTTGGGAGGGAACTACGAGCAGTACTTC.

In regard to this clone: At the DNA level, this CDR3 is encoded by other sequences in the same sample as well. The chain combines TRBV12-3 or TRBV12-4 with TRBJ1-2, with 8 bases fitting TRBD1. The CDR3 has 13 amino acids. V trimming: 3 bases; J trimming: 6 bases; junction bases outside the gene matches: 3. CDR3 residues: CASSLDRVDGYTF. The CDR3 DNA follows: TGTGCCAGCAGTTTGGACAGGGTCGATGGCTACACCTTC.

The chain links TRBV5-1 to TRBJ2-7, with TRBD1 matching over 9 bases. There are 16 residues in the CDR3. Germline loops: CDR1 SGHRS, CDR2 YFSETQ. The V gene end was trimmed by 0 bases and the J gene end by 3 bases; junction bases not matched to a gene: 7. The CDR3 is CASSLGVSGQGYEQYF. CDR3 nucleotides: TGCGCCAGCAGCTTGGGCGTCTCGGGACAGGGCTACGAGCAGTACTTC.